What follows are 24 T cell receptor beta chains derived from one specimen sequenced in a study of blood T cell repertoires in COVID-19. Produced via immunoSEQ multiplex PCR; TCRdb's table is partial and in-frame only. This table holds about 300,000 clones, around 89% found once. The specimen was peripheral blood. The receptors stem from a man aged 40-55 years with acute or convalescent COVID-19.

The CDR3 DNA follows: TGTGCCAGCAGCTTAGACTGGAACACCGGGGAGCTGTTTTTT. It yields the protein CASSLDWNTGELFF. J is TRBJ2-2 and V is TRBV7-6; D is ambiguous. CDR1 is SGHVS and CDR2 is FNYEAQ in the germline V gene. CDR3 length equals 14 residues. Trimming took off 1 base at V and 1 base at J, with 4 bases between the two ends.

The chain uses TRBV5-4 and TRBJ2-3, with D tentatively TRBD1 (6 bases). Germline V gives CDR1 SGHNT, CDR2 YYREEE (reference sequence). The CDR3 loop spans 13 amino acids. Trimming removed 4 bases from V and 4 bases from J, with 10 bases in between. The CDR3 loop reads CASSIQGSDTQYF. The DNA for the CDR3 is TGTGCCAGCAGCATTCAGGGGTCAGATACGCAGTATTTT.

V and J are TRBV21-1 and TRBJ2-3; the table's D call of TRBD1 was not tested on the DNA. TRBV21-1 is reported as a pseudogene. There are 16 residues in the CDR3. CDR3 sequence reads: CASSKEEGARSDTQYF. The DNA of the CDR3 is TGTGCCAGCAGCAAAGAGGAGGGGGCGAGGTCAGATACGCAGTATTTT.

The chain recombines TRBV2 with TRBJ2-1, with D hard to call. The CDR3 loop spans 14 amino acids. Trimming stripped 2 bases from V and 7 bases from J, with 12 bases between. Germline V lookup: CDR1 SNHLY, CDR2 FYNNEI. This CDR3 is CASSERSRQNEQFF. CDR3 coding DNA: TGTGCCAGCAGTGAAAGGTCGAGGCAGAATGAGCAGTTCTTC.

The CDR3 coding sequence is TGCGCCAGCGGCCCTTCGCACGAGCAGTACTTC. It is translated as CASGPSHEQYF. This chain links TRBV5-1 with TRBJ2-7; the D is unclear. CDR1 and CDR2 from the germline V gene are SGHRS and YFSETQ. V dropped 7 bases and J dropped 5 bases, with 10 bases sitting between them. The CDR3 consists of 11 residues. Full variable domain (remainder filled in from reference TRBV5-1 and TRBJ2-7): KAGVTQTPRYLIKTRGQQVTLSCSPISGHRSVSWYQQTPGQGLQFLFEYFSETQRNKGNFPGRFSGRQFSNSRSEMNVSTLELGDSALYLCASGPSHEQYFGPGTRLTVT.

This CDR3 reads CASSDGGRAYGYTF. As DNA, the CDR3 is TGTGCCAGCAGTGATGGGGGGAGGGCCTATGGCTACACCTTC. This sequence joins TRBV25-1 and TRBJ1-2; possibly TRBD1 for D (5 bases). V lost 3 bases and J 4 bases, leaving 12 bases between the germline ends. Germline V gene lookup returns CDR1 MGHDK and CDR2 SYGVNS. This CDR3 spans 14 amino acids.

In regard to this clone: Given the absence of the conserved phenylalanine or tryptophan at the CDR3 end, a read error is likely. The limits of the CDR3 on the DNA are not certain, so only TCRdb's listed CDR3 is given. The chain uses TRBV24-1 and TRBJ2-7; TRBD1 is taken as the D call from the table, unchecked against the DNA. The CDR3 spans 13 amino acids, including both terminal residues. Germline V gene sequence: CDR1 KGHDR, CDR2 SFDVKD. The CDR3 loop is CATSDPGQGLPLL.

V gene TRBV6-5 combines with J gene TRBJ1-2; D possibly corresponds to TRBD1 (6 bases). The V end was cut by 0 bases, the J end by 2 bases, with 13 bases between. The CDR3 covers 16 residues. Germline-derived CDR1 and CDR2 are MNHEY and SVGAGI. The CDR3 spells CASSYSSVGGNYGYTF. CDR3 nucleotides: TGTGCCAGCAGTTACTCGAGTGTTGGGGGCAACTATGGCTACACCTTC.

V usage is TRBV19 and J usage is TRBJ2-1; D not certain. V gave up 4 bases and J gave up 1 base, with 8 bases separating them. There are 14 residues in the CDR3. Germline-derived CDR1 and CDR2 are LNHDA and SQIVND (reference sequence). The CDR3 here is CASSNRASYNEQFF. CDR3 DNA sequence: TGTGCCAGTAGTAACCGCGCATCCTACAATGAGCAGTTCTTC.

The CDR3 is CASSSRGGSSSPLHF. The CDR3 DNA reads as TGCGCCAGCAGTTCCCGGGGGGGGAGCTCTTCACCCCTCCACTTT. The rearrangement links TRBV10-2 to TRBJ1-6; the D gene is possibly TRBD1 (5 bases). CDR3 length: 15 amino acids. CDR1 and CDR2 (germline): WSHSY, SAAADI. With 5 bases removed from V and 9 bases from J, the gap between germline ends came to 17 bases.

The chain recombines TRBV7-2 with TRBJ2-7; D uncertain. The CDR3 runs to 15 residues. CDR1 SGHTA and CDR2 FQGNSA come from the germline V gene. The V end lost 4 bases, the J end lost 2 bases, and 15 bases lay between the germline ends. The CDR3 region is CASSSQPFPTYEQYF. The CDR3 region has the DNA TGTGCCAGCAGCTCACAGCCGTTCCCGACCTACGAGCAGTACTTC. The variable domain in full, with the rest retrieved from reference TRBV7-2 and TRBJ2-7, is GAGVSQSPSNKVTEKGKDVELRCDPISGHTALYWYRQSLGQGLEFLIYFQGNSAPDKSGLPSDRFSAERTGGSVSTLTIQRTQQEDSAVYLCASSSQPFPTYEQYFGPGTRLTVT.

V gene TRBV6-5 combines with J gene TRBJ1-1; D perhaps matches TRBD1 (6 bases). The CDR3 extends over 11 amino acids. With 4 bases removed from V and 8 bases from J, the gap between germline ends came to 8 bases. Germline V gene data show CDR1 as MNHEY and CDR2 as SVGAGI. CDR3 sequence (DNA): TGTGCCAGCAGTTTAGGACAGGAAGCTTTCTTT. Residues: CASSLGQEAFF.

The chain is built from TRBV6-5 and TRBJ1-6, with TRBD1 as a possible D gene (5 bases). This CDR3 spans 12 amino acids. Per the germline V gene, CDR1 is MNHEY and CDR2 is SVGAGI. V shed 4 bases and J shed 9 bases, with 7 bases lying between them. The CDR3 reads CASSSGPSPLHF. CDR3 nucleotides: TGTGCCAGCAGTTCAGGGCCTTCACCCCTCCACTTT.

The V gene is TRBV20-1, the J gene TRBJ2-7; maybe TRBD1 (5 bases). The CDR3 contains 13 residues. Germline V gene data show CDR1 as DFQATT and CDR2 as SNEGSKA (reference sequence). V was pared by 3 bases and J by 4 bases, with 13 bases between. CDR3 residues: CSASLRVGYEQYF. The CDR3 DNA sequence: TGCAGTGCTAGTCTCAGGGTTGGATACGAGCAGTACTTC.

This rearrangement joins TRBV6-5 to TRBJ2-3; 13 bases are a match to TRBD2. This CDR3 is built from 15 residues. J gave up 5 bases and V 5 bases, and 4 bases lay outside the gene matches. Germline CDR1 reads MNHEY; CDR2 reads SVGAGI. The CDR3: CASSRLAGGGDTQYF. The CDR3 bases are TGTGCCAGCAGTCGACTAGCGGGGGGTGGAGATACGCAGTATTTT.

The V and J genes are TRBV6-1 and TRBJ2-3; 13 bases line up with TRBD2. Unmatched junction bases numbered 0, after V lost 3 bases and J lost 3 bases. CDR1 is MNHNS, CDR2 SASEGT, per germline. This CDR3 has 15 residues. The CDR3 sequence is CASSEGLAGTDTQYF. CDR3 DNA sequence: TGTGCCAGCAGTGAGGGACTAGCGGGGACAGATACGCAGTATTTT.

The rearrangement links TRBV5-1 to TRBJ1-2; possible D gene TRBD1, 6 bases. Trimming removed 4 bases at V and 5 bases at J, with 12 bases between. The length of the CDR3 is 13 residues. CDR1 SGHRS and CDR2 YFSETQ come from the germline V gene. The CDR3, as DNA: TGCGCCAGCAGCATCGACAGGTTTTATGGCTACACCTTC. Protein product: CASSIDRFYGYTF. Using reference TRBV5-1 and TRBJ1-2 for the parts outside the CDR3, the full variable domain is KAGVTQTPRYLIKTRGQQVTLSCSPISGHRSVSWYQQTPGQGLQFLFEYFSETQRNKGNFPGRFSGRQFSNSRSEMNVSTLELGDSALYLCASSIDRFYGYTFGSGTRLTVV.

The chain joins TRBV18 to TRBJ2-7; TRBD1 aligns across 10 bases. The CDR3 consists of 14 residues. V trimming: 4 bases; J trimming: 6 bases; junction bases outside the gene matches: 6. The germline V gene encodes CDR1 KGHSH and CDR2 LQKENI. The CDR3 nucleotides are TGTGCCAGCTCACGAGCCGGGACAGGGGCCGAGCAGTACTTC. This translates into CASSRAGTGAEQYF.

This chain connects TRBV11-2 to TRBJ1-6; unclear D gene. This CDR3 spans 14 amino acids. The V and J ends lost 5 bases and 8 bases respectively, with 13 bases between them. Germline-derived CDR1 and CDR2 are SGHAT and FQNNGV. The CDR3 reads CASSPHMSDSPLHF. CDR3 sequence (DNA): TGTGCCAGCAGCCCGCACATGTCTGATTCACCCCTCCACTTT.

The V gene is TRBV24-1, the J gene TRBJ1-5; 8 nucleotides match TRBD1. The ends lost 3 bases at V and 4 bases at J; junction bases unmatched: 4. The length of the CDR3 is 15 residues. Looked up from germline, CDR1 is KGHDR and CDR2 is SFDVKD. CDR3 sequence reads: CATSDSTGGNQPQHF. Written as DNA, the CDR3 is TGTGCCACCAGTGATAGCACAGGGGGAAATCAGCCCCAGCATTTT.

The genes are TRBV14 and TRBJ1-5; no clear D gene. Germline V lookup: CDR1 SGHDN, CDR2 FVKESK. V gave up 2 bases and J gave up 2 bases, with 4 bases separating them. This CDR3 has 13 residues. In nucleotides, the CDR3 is TGTGCCAGCAGCCAAACGGGCAATCAGCCCCAGCATTTT. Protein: CASSQTGNQPQHF.

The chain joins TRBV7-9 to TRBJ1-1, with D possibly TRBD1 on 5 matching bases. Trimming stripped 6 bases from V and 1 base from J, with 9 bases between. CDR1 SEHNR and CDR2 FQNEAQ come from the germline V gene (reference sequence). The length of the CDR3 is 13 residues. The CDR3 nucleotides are TGTGCCAGCAGACCCACAGGGAACACTGAAGCTTTCTTT. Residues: CASRPTGNTEAFF.

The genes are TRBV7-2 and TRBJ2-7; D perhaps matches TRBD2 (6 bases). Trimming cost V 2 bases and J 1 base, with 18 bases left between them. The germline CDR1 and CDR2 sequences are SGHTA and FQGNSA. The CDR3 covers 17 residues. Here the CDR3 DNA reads TGTGCCAGCAGCTTACGGGGAGGCACGGGGATTTCCTACGAGCAGTACTTC. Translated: CASSLRGGTGISYEQYF.

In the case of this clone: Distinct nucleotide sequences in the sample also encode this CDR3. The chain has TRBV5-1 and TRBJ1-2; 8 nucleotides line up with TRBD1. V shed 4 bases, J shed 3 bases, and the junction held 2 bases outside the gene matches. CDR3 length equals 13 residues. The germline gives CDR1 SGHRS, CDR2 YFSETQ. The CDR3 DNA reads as TGCGCCAGCAGCGAGACAGGGGACTATGGCTACACCTTC. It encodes CASSETGDYGYTF.